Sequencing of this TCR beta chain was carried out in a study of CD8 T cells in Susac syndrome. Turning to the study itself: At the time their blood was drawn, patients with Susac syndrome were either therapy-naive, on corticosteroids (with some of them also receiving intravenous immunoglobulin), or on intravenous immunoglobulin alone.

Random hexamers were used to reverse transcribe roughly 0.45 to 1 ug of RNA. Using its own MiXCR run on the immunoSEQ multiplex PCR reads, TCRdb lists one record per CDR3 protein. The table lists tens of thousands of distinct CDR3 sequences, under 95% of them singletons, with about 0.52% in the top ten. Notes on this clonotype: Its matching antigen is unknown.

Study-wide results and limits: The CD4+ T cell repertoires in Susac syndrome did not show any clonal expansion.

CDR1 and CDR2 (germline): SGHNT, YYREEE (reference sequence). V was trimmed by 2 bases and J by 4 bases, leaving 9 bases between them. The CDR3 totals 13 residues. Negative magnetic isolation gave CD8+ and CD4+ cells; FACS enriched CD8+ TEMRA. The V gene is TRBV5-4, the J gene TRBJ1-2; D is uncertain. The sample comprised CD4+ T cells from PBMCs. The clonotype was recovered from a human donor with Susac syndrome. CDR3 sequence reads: CASSLGGSYGYTF. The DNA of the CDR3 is TGTGCCAGCAGCTTAGGAGGGTCCTATGGCTACACCTTC.